The TCR beta chain described here comes from a study of siplizumab effects on memory and regulatory T cells. Overall study results and limits: Siplizumab brought about a significant reduction in alloreactive sequences traceable to unstimulated CD4+ memory cells. Memory cells seemed less diverse than naive T cells, which also seemed major contributors to the alloresponse.

Germline CDR1 is LNHDA and CDR2 is SQIVND (reference sequence). Trimming shortened V by 7 bases and J by 4 bases, and 16 bases separated the two germline ends. This CDR3 has 14 amino acids. Roughly 9 x 10^4 TCR templates were assayed per sample. Sequencing used immunoSEQ multiplex PCR; TCRdb keeps in-frame clones, though not all of them. The sample comprises about 40,000 clones, roughly 90% of which are singletons, and less than 0.3% rests with the top ten. As to this clone: Its antigen is currently unknown.

The chain combines TRBV19 with TRBJ1-2; D remains ambiguous. The sample consisted of naive CD4+ T cells sorted from blood. This TCR was recovered from a human donor in good health. The CDR3 DNA sequence: TGTGCCAGTAAACCGCCGGACGGTACCTATGGCTACACCTTC. Encoded protein: CASKPPDGTYGYTF.